Shown below are 8 T cell receptor beta chains from a single sample sequenced in a study of blood T cell repertoires in COVID-19. The table came from immunoSEQ multiplex PCR; TCRdb's copy has only in-frame clones and leaves some out. The sample has about 220,000 clones, 84% seen once. Sequencing was done on a sample of peripheral blood. Receptors were obtained from a woman between 55 and 75 years old who had recovered from COVID-19.

This chain links TRBV6-2 or TRBV6-3 with TRBJ2-5, with TRBD2 as a possible D gene (6 bases). The V and J ends lost 3 bases and 1 base respectively, with 15 bases between them. Germline CDR1 and CDR2: MNHEY and SVGEGT. The CDR3 runs 16 residues. CDR3 region: CASSYRLSGVQETQYF. Here the CDR3 DNA reads TGTGCCAGCAGTTATCGGCTTTCGGGGGTCCAAGAGACCCAGTACTTC.

This clone occurred once. The V gene is TRBV19, the J gene TRBJ2-1, with D possibly being TRBD1 (6 bases). The V and J ends lost 7 bases and 6 bases respectively, with 19 bases between them. The CDR3 is made up of 15 amino acids. CDR1 and CDR2 from the germline V gene are LNHDA and SQIVND (reference sequence). The CDR3 loop reads CASMGARSLRNEQFF. The CDR3, as DNA: TGTGCCAGTATGGGGGCCAGGAGTCTTCGCAATGAGCAGTTCTTC.

The V call is TRBV21-1, the J call TRBJ2-7; the listed D gene, TRBD1, was not tested against the DNA. TRBV21-1 is an annotated pseudogene. The CDR3 is 15 residues long. This CDR3 reads CASSSTGAALYEQYF. The DNA for the CDR3 is TGTGCCAGCAGCAGTACAGGGGCCGCGCTCTACGAGCAGTACTTC.

The chain joins TRBV2 to TRBJ1-3; 12 bases are shared with TRBD1. V lost 5 bases and J lost 11; bases outside the gene matches: 4. CDR3 length: 13 amino acids. Germline V gives CDR1 SNHLY, CDR2 FYNNEI. The CDR3 loop is CASSRGQGAAIYF. The DNA for the CDR3 is TGTGCCAGCAGTAGGGGACAGGGGGCGGCCATATATTTT.

The J gene is TRBJ1-1, the V gene TRBV28; D is ambiguous. There are 16 residues in the CDR3. Trimming removed 2 bases from V and 4 bases from J, with 17 bases in between. The germline gives CDR1 MDHEN, CDR2 SYDVKM. This CDR3 is CASSLVGRELGTEAFF. The DNA of the CDR3 is TGTGCCAGCAGTTTAGTCGGCCGGGAGCTGGGCACTGAAGCTTTCTTT.

The chain couples TRBV19 to TRBJ1-5, with D tentatively TRBD1 (5 bases). CDR3 length: 15 residues. Trimming took 2 bases from V and 3 from J, leaving 11 bases between them. Germline V lookup: CDR1 LNHDA, CDR2 SQIVND (reference sequence). In nucleotides, the CDR3 is TGTGCCAGTAGTATATCGGACACCACCAATCAGCCCCAGCATTTT. This translates into CASSISDTTNQPQHF.

The chain combines TRBV9 with TRBJ1-2, with TRBD1 as a possible D gene (5 bases). V was trimmed by 0 bases and J by 2 bases, leaving 11 bases between them. The CDR3 is made up of 15 amino acids. The V gene's germline CDR1 is SGDLS and CDR2 YYNGEE. CDR3 coding DNA: TGTGCCAGCAGCGTAGAGGGAAACAGGAACTATGGCTACACCTTC. It is translated as CASSVEGNRNYGYTF. The full variable domain, with the rest looked up from reference TRBV9 and TRBJ1-2, is DSGVTQTPKHLITATGQRVTLRCSPRSGDLSVYWYQQSLDQGLQFLIQYYNGEERAKGNILERFSAQQFPDLHSELNLSSLELGDSALYFCASSVEGNRNYGYTFGSGTRLTVV.

The chain carries TRBV9 and TRBJ1-1, with 7 positions matching TRBD1. The CDR3 loop spans 13 amino acids. Losses at the gene ends were 3 bases for V and 3 bases for J; bases not matched to a gene: 2. Germline V gene data show CDR1 as SGDLS and CDR2 as YYNGEE. CDR3 sequence (DNA): TGTGCCAGCAGCGGACAGGGACACACTGAAGCTTTCTTT. Translation gives CASSGQGHTEAFF.